What follows are 27 T cell receptor beta chains derived from one specimen sequenced in a study of blood T cell repertoires in COVID-19. Assay: immunoSEQ multiplex PCR; the TCRdb copy retains only in-frame clones and omits some. The table shows about 180,000 clones, with approximately 87% occurring only once. The sequenced sample was peripheral blood. The receptors stem from a woman aged 65 to 85 with COVID-19, enrolled during active disease.

As DNA, the CDR3 is TGTGCCAGCAGTTCCCGGACAGGTCGCTCTGGAAACACCATATATTTT. Translated: CASSSRTGRSGNTIYF. The chain has TRBV6-5 and TRBJ1-3; 7 bases align to TRBD1. The length of the CDR3 is 16 residues. Germline values: CDR1 MNHEY, CDR2 SVGAGI. The trim removed 4 bases at V and 0 bases at J, leaving 6 bases unmatched.

The genes are TRBV28 and TRBJ1-2; D unresolved. CDR3 length: 14 amino acids. V was trimmed by 4 bases and J by 8 bases, leaving 17 bases between them. Germline V gene sequence: CDR1 MDHEN, CDR2 SYDVKM. CDR3 sequence reads: CASSSTGSVGGYTF. In nucleotides, the CDR3 is TGTGCCAGCAGTTCCACCGGGAGCGTCGGGGGCTACACCTTC.

The rearrangement links TRBV25-1 to TRBJ2-2; D gene ambiguous. CDR1 is MGHDK and CDR2 is SYGVNS in the germline V gene. The CDR3 covers 13 residues. Trimming stripped 10 bases from V and 4 bases from J, with 13 bases between. CDR3 loop: CATRRVGTGELFF. For the CDR3, the DNA is TGTGCCACCCGACGGGTCGGCACCGGGGAGCTGTTTTTT.

This clone was seen once. This sequence joins TRBV24-1 and TRBJ2-5; D may be TRBD2 (6 bases). CDR3 length equals 16 residues. The ends were cut back, 0 bases at V and 5 bases at J, with 15 bases in the middle. In germline, CDR1 is KGHDR, CDR2 SFDVKD. This chain's CDR3 is CATSDLGRGGKETQYF. CDR3 DNA: TGTGCCACCAGTGATTTGGGACGGGGAGGCAAGGAGACCCAGTACTTC.

V gene TRBV30 combines with J gene TRBJ1-2; D call uncertain. CDR1 and CDR2 (germline): GTSNPN, SVGIG (reference sequence). V gave up 4 bases and J gave up 3 bases, with 6 bases separating them. The CDR3 consists of 11 residues. As DNA, the CDR3 is TGTGCCTGGAATACGGACTATGGCTACACCTTC. Its protein is CAWNTDYGYTF.

The CDR3 DNA reads TGTGCCAGCAGTTACTTACCCGGGGCTGGAAACACCATATATTTT. This gives the protein CASSYLPGAGNTIYF. The gene calls are TRBV6-6 and TRBJ1-3; D remains unclear. The CDR3 has 15 residues. CDR1 and CDR2 (germline): MNHNY, SVGAGI (reference sequence). V was clipped by 1 base and J by 2 bases, with 9 bases between them.

The CDR3 sequence: CASSPGLAGVNEQFF. The CDR3 region has the DNA TGTGCCAGTAGTCCGGGACTAGCGGGAGTGAATGAGCAGTTCTTC. The chain carries TRBV19 and TRBJ2-1; 14 bases match TRBD2. The V gene end was trimmed by 5 bases and the J gene end by 7 bases; junction bases not matched to a gene: 4. The CDR3 extends over 15 amino acids. The germline gives CDR1 LNHDA, CDR2 SQIVND (reference sequence). Full variable domain (rest looked up from reference TRBV19 and TRBJ2-1): DGGITQSPKYLFRKEGQNVTLSCEQNLNHDAMYWYRQDPGQGLRLIYYSQIVNDFQKGDIAEGYSVSREKKESFPLTVTSAQKNPTAFYLCASSPGLAGVNEQFFGPGTRLTVL.

V and J are TRBV6-5 and TRBJ1-5, with a tentative D call TRBD1 (5 bases). Germline CDR1 MNHEY, CDR2 SVGAGI. Trimming shortened V by 8 bases and J by 2 bases, and 13 bases separated the two germline ends. This CDR3 contains 14 residues. The CDR3 spells CASSRGSGNQPQHF. The CDR3 nucleotides read TGTGCCAGCTCCCGGGGGTCGGGCAATCAGCCCCAGCATTTT.

This chain uses TRBV6-5 with TRBJ1-1; 9 bases match TRBD1. Germline V gives CDR1 MNHEY, CDR2 SVGAGI. V was pared by 4 bases and J by 2 bases, with 2 bases of the junction left unmatched. The CDR3 is 14 amino acids. CDR3 amino acids: CASSWTGVNTEAFF. In nucleotides, the CDR3 is TGTGCCAGCAGTTGGACAGGGGTAAACACTGAAGCTTTCTTT.

The CDR3 region has the DNA TGTGCCAGCAGTGAAATGGAAGCGGGAGGGCTCGGGTTCTTC. Its protein is CASSEMEAGGLGFF. The chain links TRBV2 to TRBJ2-1, with 10 bases identical to TRBD2. Germline V gene lookup returns CDR1 SNHLY and CDR2 FYNNEI. The CDR3 is 14 amino acids. The ends lost 2 bases at V and 15 bases at J; junction bases unmatched: 10.

This chain joins TRBV2 and TRBJ2-2; TRBD1 aligns across 9 bases. V shed 6 bases and J 2 bases; nucleotides not matched to a gene: 1. This CDR3 comprises 14 residues. Per the germline V gene, CDR1 is SNHLY and CDR2 is FYNNEI. CDR3 nucleotides: TGTGCCAGCAGGGACAGGGGAAACACCGGGGAGCTGTTTTTT. Translated: CASRDRGNTGELFF.

CDR3 loop: CASSVPGESGNTIYF. Written as DNA, the CDR3 is TGTGCCAGCAGCGTGCCGGGGGAATCTGGAAACACCATATATTTT. The rearrangement uses TRBV7-9 and TRBJ1-3; maybe TRBD1 (5 bases). Germline assignment: CDR1 SEHNR and CDR2 FQNEAQ (reference sequence). This CDR3 region has 15 residues. Trimming pared 5 bases from V and 1 base from J, leaving 12 bases between.

V and J are TRBV5-1 and TRBJ2-3; 10 nucleotides align to TRBD2. Germline V gene data show CDR1 as SGHRS and CDR2 as YFSETQ. Trimming took 0 bases from V and 6 from J; bases not matched to a gene: 4. This CDR3 comprises 15 residues. DNA for the CDR3: TGCGCCAGCAGCTTGGAGCTAGCGGGAGTTGATACGCAGTATTTT. This gives the protein CASSLELAGVDTQYF.

The chain joins TRBV30 to TRBJ1-5; tentative D call: TRBD1 (6 bases). From germline, CDR1 is GTSNPN and CDR2 SVGIG (reference sequence). This CDR3 has 16 residues. Trimming left V 2 bases short and J 3 bases short, with 17 bases between. CDR3 loop: CAWSPPRTAFNQPQHF. Here the CDR3 DNA reads TGTGCCTGGAGTCCTCCTAGGACAGCCTTCAATCAGCCCCAGCATTTT.

CDR3 coding DNA: TGTGCCACCAGCAGTCGACAGGGGGCTAATGAAAAACTGTTTTTT. This gives the protein CATSSRQGANEKLFF. The rearrangement joins TRBV15 to TRBJ1-4, with 9 nucleotides matching TRBD1. The V gene end was trimmed by 3 bases and the J gene end by 3 bases; junction bases not matched to a gene: 2. The CDR3 contains 15 residues. CDR1 LNHNV and CDR2 YYDKDF come from the germline V gene (reference sequence).

This sequence joins TRBV5-6 and TRBJ1-1; 7 bases fit TRBD1. The CDR3 spans 16 residues. The germline V gene has CDR1 SGHDT and CDR2 YYEEEE. Trimming cost V 6 bases and J 0 bases; bases outside gene matches: 11. The CDR3 nucleotides read TGTGCCAGCATCCTCCGAGGGACAGAGTTGAACACTGAAGCTTTCTTT. As protein: CASILRGTELNTEAFF.

CDR3 amino acids: CASSLSGSNTEAFF. CDR3 nucleotide sequence: TGTGCCAGCAGCTTGTCAGGATCTAACACTGAAGCTTTCTTT. The chain joins TRBV7-9 to TRBJ1-1; D uncertain. This CDR3 has 14 amino acids. Trimming stripped 3 bases from V and 2 bases from J, with 10 bases between. Germline CDR1 SEHNR, CDR2 FQNEAQ (reference sequence).

This chain links TRBV7-2 with TRBJ2-7; 9 bases are a match to TRBD1. Trimming removed 2 bases from V and 1 base from J; junction bases left unmatched: 9. CDR1 SGHTA and CDR2 FQGNSA come from the germline V gene. This CDR3 comprises 17 residues. The CDR3 DNA follows: TGTGCCAGCAGCTTATCAGTAGCCGGGACAGGGTCCTACGAGCAGTACTTC. Translation gives CASSLSVAGTGSYEQYF.

The chain couples TRBV4-1 to TRBJ1-2; D is unresolved. Germline V gene sequence: CDR1 MGHRA, CDR2 YSYEKL. The CDR3 totals 15 residues. Deletions cut 6 bases from V and 4 bases from J, with 18 bases between. The CDR3 nucleotides are TGCGCCAGCAGTTCCGGGCCCGGGGAGCTCTATGGCTACACCTTC. Translation gives CASSSGPGELYGYTF.

The V and J genes are TRBV4-1 and TRBJ2-1; D not certain. The V and J ends lost 0 bases and 0 bases respectively, with 6 bases between them. The CDR3 covers 15 residues. Germline loops: CDR1 MGHRA, CDR2 YSYEKL. CDR3 in amino acids: CASSQDPSSYNEQFF. The CDR3 bases are TGCGCCAGCAGCCAAGATCCGAGCTCCTACAATGAGCAGTTCTTC.

V usage is TRBV19 and J usage is TRBJ1-2; D is uncertain. Trimming took 5 bases from V and 3 from J, leaving 13 bases between them. The CDR3 loop spans 14 amino acids. In germline, CDR1 is LNHDA, CDR2 SQIVND (reference sequence). The CDR3 DNA is TGTGCCAGTAGTGCCCCCGTGGAGTACTATGGCTACACCTTC. Translation: CASSAPVEYYGYTF.

The chain has TRBV19 and TRBJ1-3; D gene unclear. CDR3 length: 13 amino acids. Trimming cost V 3 bases and J 4 bases, with 7 bases left between them. Germline lookup yields CDR1 LNHDA and CDR2 SQIVND (reference sequence). CDR3 bases: TGTGCCAGTAGTATGTCGGGAGGAAACACCATATATTTT. Protein sequence: CASSMSGGNTIYF.

This clone was observed a single time. The V call is TRBV28, the J call TRBJ2-7; D might be TRBD1 (6 bases). The CDR3 covers 12 residues. V lost 5 bases, J lost 6 bases, and 11 bases lay in between. CDR1 and CDR2 (germline): MDHEN, SYDVKM. The CDR3 loop is CASSPRGSEQYF. CDR3 bases: TGTGCCAGCAGTCCCAGGGGAAGCGAGCAGTACTTC.

The rearrangement links TRBV11-2 to TRBJ2-7; 10 positions match TRBD1. The length of the CDR3 is 16 residues. Germline assignment: CDR1 SGHAT and CDR2 FQNNGV. J lost 5 bases, V lost 4 bases, and 11 bases had no gene match. The DNA for the CDR3 is TGTGCCAGCAGCTCAAATCTCCGACAGGGGGCCAACGAGCAGTACTTC. It yields the protein CASSSNLRQGANEQYF.

This clone occurred once. The chain recombines TRBV27 with TRBJ2-1, with 8 bases aligning to TRBD2. The ends lost 4 bases at V and 5 bases at J; junction bases unmatched: 10. The CDR3 is made up of 16 amino acids. Germline assignment: CDR1 MNHEY and CDR2 SMNVEV (reference sequence). In nucleotides, the CDR3 is TGTGCCAGCAGTTCCCGCCCTAGCGGGCAAAACAATGAGCAGTTCTTC. This codes for CASSSRPSGQNNEQFF.

This clone was found a few times. The chain has TRBV29-1 and TRBJ1-1, with TRBD1 identical over 7 bases. The CDR3 runs 13 residues. The germline CDR1 and CDR2 sequences are SQVTM and ANQGSEA. After removal of 7 bases from V and 2 bases from J, the junction contained 7 bases not matched to a gene. CDR3 region: CSAKGTANTEAFF. The CDR3 DNA sequence: TGCAGCGCAAAAGGGACAGCTAACACTGAAGCTTTCTTT.

The V gene is TRBV29-1, the J gene TRBJ2-7; 11 bases are a match to TRBD1. From germline, CDR1 is SQVTM and CDR2 ANQGSEA. V was pared by 7 bases and J by 5 bases, with 4 bases of the junction left unmatched. CDR3 length: 12 residues. In nucleotides, the CDR3 is TGCAGCGCACGGGACAGGGGGAACGAGCAGTACTTC. Its protein is CSARDRGNEQYF.